The rows below give T cell receptor beta chains drawn from one sample of a study of neurological immune-mediated disorders. TCRdb called the 5' RACE reads again in MiXCR, with one record for every CDR3 protein. Among about 19,000 distinct CDR3 sequences listed, 7.5% were seen once. Sequencing used CD8+ T cells from blood. Receptor source: a woman between 25 and 40 years old with HTLV-1-associated myelopathy (HAM/TSP). CDR3s leave out the opening cysteine and the closing phenylalanine or tryptophan.

>TRBV7-9|TRBJ2-3|13
ASHKTGAVTDTQY
>TRBV12-3/TRBV12-4|TRBJ2-1|12
ASSPIDRGNEQF
>TRBV18|TRBJ1-1|16
ASSDTMGQGHMNTEAF
>TRBV10-1|TRBJ2-1|13
ASSEGSGGENEQF
>TRBV5-6|TRBJ1-5|12
ASSHGAANQPQH
>TRBV7-2|TRBJ2-7|11
ASSFGGYYEQY
>TRBV6-6|TRBJ1-1|11
ASSYTGNTEAF
>TRBV6-1|TRBJ1-5|10
ASSPVNQPQH
>TRBV10-2|TRBJ2-3|14
ASSESGTGGTDTQY
>TRBV5-1|TRBJ2-7|13
ASSLRTGKTYEQY
>TRBV7-8|TRBJ2-6|13
AISAPISGANVLT
>TRBV7-9|TRBJ1-2|12
ASSTRDDNYGYT
>TRBV6-4|TRBJ2-1|12
ASSDSPGGHEQF
>TRBV9|TRBJ2-1|11
ASSVGGGGEQF
>TRBV7-9|TRBJ1-3|12
ASSLPGDGNTIY
>TRBV6-6|TRBJ1-2|14
ASSYGVRGLPYGYT